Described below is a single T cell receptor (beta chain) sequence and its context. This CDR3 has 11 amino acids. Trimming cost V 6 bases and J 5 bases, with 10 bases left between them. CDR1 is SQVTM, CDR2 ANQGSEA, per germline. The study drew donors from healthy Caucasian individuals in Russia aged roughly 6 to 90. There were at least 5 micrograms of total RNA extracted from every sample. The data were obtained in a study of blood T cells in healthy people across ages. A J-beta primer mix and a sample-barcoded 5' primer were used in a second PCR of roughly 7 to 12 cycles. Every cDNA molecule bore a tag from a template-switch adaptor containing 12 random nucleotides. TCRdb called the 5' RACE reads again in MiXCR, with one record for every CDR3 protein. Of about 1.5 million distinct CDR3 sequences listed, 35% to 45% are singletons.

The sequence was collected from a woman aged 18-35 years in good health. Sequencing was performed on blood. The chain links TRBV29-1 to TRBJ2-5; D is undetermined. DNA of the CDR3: TGCAGCGTAGGCGGCTCGGAGACCCAGTACTTC. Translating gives CSVGGSETQYF.